This TCR beta chain was captured by sequencing in a study of T cell repertoires in cytomegalovirus infection. Across the whole study: Evidence of both CMV infection and a matching HLA type came from public TCR beta signatures. Findings of the study overall: In two of eight donors, the top clonotype was HLA-C-restricted CMV-specific. Based on cumulative public TCR beta family frequency, carriers of CMV plus the relevant HLA were identified.

Per the germline V gene, CDR1 is SEHNR and CDR2 is FQNEAQ (reference sequence). Trimming left V 5 bases short and J 2 bases short, with 17 bases between. This CDR3 contains 16 residues. TCRdb called the reads again in MiXCR, with one record for every CDR3 protein. The profile shows approximately 630,000 distinct CDR3 sequences, 20% to 25% of them singletons. This clonotype was counted a few times. Its specificity is not known. V and J are TRBV7-9 and TRBJ2-3, with D uncertain. The TCR comes from a human donor in good health (CMV status not recorded). Some clones in this sample may be carry-over from other donors' samples. Sequenced material: CD8+ T cells from PBMCs. The CDR3 here is CASSPRVGVDTDTQYF. CDR3 nucleotides: TGTGCCAGCAGCCCTAGAGTCGGAGTTGACACAGATACGCAGTATTTT.